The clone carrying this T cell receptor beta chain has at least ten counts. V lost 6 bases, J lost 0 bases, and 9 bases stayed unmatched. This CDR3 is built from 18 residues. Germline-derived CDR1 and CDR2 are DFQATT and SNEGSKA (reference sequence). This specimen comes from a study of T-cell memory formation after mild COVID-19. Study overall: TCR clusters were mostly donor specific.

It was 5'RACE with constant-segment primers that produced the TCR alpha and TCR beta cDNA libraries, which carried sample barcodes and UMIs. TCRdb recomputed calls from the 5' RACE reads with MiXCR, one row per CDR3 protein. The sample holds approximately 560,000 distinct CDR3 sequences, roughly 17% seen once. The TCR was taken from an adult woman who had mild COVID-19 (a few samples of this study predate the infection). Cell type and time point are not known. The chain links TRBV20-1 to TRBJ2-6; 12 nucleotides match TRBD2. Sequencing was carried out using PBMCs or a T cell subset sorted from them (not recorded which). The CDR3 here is CSAPTGLAGRSGANVLTF. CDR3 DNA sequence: TGCAGTGCCCCTACCGGACTAGCGGGACGCTCTGGGGCCAACGTCCTGACTTTC.